This T cell receptor (beta chain) comes out of a study of cytomegalovirus exposure and HLA in healthy donors. At the level of the study: Earlier findings included roughly 120 million unique TCR beta sequences obtained from about 179 million T cells.

Donors consisted of healthy bone marrow donors. As concerns this clone: As yet, its antigen is unknown.

Primers for the PCR totalled 60 Vbeta and 13 Jbeta. Some clones are missing from TCRdb's copy, which holds only in-frame ones; the method was immunoSEQ multiplex PCR. The repertoire holds about 200,000 clones, 86% seen once, with less than 0.35% in the top ten. This CDR3 contains 15 residues. With V trimmed by 2 bases and J by 2 bases, 5 bases remained unmatched. The V gene's germline CDR1 is MNHEY and CDR2 SVGAGI. Notes on the study in general: Across HLA loci, a later analysis found differing TCR association rates, with DRB1 most and HLA-C fewest. TRBV6-2, TRBV6-3 and some other V segments were unresolvable in 87-base-pair reads.

V is TRBV6-5 and J is TRBJ2-7, with 8 bases matching TRBD2. The specimen was PBMCs. This clonotype was obtained from a woman aged 30 to 39 in good health and CMV-seronegative. CDR3 bases: TGTGCCAGCAGTTACGCGGGAGGCTCAACCTACGAGCAGTACTTC. Its translation: CASSYAGGSTYEQYF.